A selection of T cell receptor beta chains follows, all from one sample in a study of blood T cell repertoires in COVID-19. Method: immunoSEQ multiplex PCR; TCRdb's copy keeps in-frame clones and lacks some. The sample lists 95,000 to 120,000 clones; over 75% were seen once. Source material: peripheral blood. The receptors originated from a woman in her sixties or seventies who had recovered from COVID-19. Both conserved end residues are part of each CDR3. D genes are given only for firm matches. Clone size is given for some rows only: seen once, a few or many times, or a class if the clone is expanded.

D gene	J gene	clone size	V gene	CDR3 DNA	CDR3 protein
.	TRBJ2-1	.	TRBV7-3	TGTGCCAGCAGCCCGCATGGCGGGTCTTCCTCGAGGAATGAGCAGTTCTTC	CASSPHGGSSSRNEQFF
TRBD1	TRBJ2-5	.	TRBV28	TGTGCCAGCAGGGGACAGGGGGCGGTCAAGACCCAGTACTTC	CASRGQGAVKTQYF
.	TRBJ1-1	.	TRBV7-9	TGTGCCACTCAAACACAGGTGAACACTGAAGCTTTCTTT	CATQTQVNTEAFF
TRBD2	TRBJ2-7	.	TRBV7-2	TGTGCCAGCAGCCATAGCGGGATATCCTTCGAGCAGTACTTC	CASSHSGISFEQYF
.	TRBJ2-5	.	TRBV7-2	TGTGCCAGCAGCCCCCAAGCCCGTAGAGGAGGGGAGACCCAGTACTTC	CASSPQARRGGETQYF
.	TRBJ2-3	.	TRBV9	TGTGCCAGCAGCCTCGGGGGACTTAACACAGATACGCAGTATTTT	CASSLGGLNTDTQYF
TRBD1	TRBJ1-6	.	TRBV28	TGTGCCAGCAGTTTACAGGGGGGACGAGGGTCACCCCTCCACTTT	CASSLQGGRGSPLHF
.	TRBJ1-5	.	TRBV4-1	TGCGCCAGCAGCCAAGCCCAACAGGGCTATCAGCCCCAGCATTTT	CASSQAQQGYQPQHF
TRBD1	TRBJ1-2	.	TRBV28	TGTGCCAGCAGGCGGACAGGGGGCAGGGGCTACACCTTC	CASRRTGGRGYTF
.	TRBJ2-3	once	TRBV5-1	TGCGCCAGCAGCTTGGCCGGTGACACAGATACGCAGTATTTT	CASSLAGDTDTQYF
TRBD1	TRBJ1-6	.	TRBV27	TGTGCCAGCAGTTTGGGGACAGGGGGGAATTCACCCCTCCACTTT	CASSLGTGGNSPLHF
TRBD2	TRBJ2-3	.	TRBV15	TGTGCCACCAAAGCCGGGGGGGCCGCCATGGCGCAGTATTTT	CATKAGGAAMAQYF
TRBD2	TRBJ2-7	.	TRBV5-4	TGTGCCAGCAGCTTCGGGGGGGGGCAGGACGAGCAGTACTTC	CASSFGGGQDEQYF
TRBD1	TRBJ2-7	.	TRBV30	TGTGCCTGGAGTTTTGGGGTGGATAGGGGGCTTGATGTGCAGTACTTC	CAWSFGVDRGLDVQYF
.	TRBJ1-3	.	TRBV7-9	TGTGCCAGCAGCCCGGGTATCGGAGGAAACACCATATATTTT	CASSPGIGGNTIYF
TRBD1	TRBJ1-1	once	TRBV2	TGTGCCAGCAGTGAGGACAGGGGGTGGAACACTGAAGCTTTCTTT	CASSEDRGWNTEAFF
.	TRBJ1-1	.	TRBV10-3	TGTGCCATAACCAGTGGAGGGAACACTGAAGCTTTCTTT	CAITSGGNTEAFF
TRBD2	TRBJ2-2	.	TRBV5-4	TGTGCCAGCAGCTTGGCCGGTATCGGGAGGGGCGCCGGGGAGCTGTTTTTT	CASSLAGIGRGAGELFF
TRBD2	TRBJ2-3	once	TRBV4-3	TGCGCCAGCAGCCAAGTAACGGGAGGGGCCACAGATACGCAGTATTTT	CASSQVTGGATDTQYF
.	TRBJ1-6	.	TRBV7-3	TGTGCCAGCAGCTTAACGAGGCCGGTCGGCAATACACCCCTCCACTTT	CASSLTRPVGNTPLHF
.	TRBJ1-3	.	TRBV21-1	TGTGCCAGCAGCAAAGCGCCCGCAGGGGCGGTTGGAAACACCATATATTTT	CASSKAPAGAVGNTIYF
.	TRBJ2-3	.	TRBV4-2	TGTGCCAGCAGTCTCTTGGGGGCCAGCACAGATACGCAGTATTTT	CASSLLGASTDTQYF
.	TRBJ2-5	.	TRBV5-6	TGTGCCAGCAGCTTGCTCAGGGGTAGGGAGACCCAGTACTTC	CASSLLRGRETQYF
.	TRBJ1-4	.	TRBV4-3	TGCGCCAGCAGCCAAGATCTATGGCGCGGAACTAATGAAAAACTGTTTTTT	CASSQDLWRGTNEKLFF
.	TRBJ1-2	.	TRBV28	TGTGCCAGCAGCCGTCCGGGGAAAGGCGGCTACACCTTC	CASSRPGKGGYTF
.	TRBJ1-1	.	TRBV7-3	TGTGCCAGCAGCCTACAGGAGAACACTGAAGCTTTCTTT	CASSLQENTEAFF
TRBD1	TRBJ1-3	.	TRBV30	TGTGCCTGGAGTGTTAGCGCAGGGGGTGGAAACACCATATATTTT	CAWSVSAGGGNTIYF
.	TRBJ1-1	.	TRBV28	TGTGCCAGCAGTTTCCCACCTCGGACAGTGGCTTTCTTT	CASSFPPRTVAFF
TRBD2	TRBJ2-2	.	TRBV4-3	TGCGCCAGCAGCCACGGGAGGACCGGGGAGCTGTTTTTT	CASSHGRTGELFF
TRBD1	TRBJ2-7	.	TRBV6-6	TGTGCCAGCAGTGTCAGGACAGGGTCCTACGAGCAGTACTTC	CASSVRTGSYEQYF
TRBD1	TRBJ1-1	.	TRBV7-3	TGTGCCAGCAGCCGCAAGGGAGGGACAGGGGTGGACACTGAAGCTTTCTTT	CASSRKGGTGVDTEAFF
TRBD2	TRBJ2-3	.	TRBV4-3	TGCGCCAGCAGCCAAGACGGGGGGGAAGATACGCAGTATTTT	CASSQDGGEDTQYF
.	TRBJ1-6	.	TRBV5-1	TGCGCCAGCAGAGTTGCAGGGGCTTGGGGTTCACCCCTCCACTTT	CASRVAGAWGSPLHF
TRBD1	TRBJ1-6	.	TRBV7-9	TGTGCCAGCAGCTTACCCCAAGGGGGACAGGATCATTCACCCCTCCACTTT	CASSLPQGGQDHSPLHF
TRBD2	TRBJ2-4	.	TRBV19	TGTGCCAGTAGTATTGGGGAGGGGTGGACCAAAAACATTCAGTACTTC	CASSIGEGWTKNIQYF
.	TRBJ1-6	.	TRBV6-5	TGTGCCAGCAGTTACTCGAGGTTGGAAATTCCCCTCCACTTT	CASSYSRLEIPLHF
.	TRBJ1-2	.	TRBV6-1	TGTGCCAGCAGTACAACCGGGGGATATGGCTACACCTTC	CASSTTGGYGYTF
.	TRBJ2-7	.	TRBV16	TGTGCCAGCAGCAGGGGTTACGAGCAGTACTTC	CASSRGYEQYF
.	TRBJ1-2	.	TRBV6-6	TGTGCCAGCATTCCGAGAGCGGACCCCCATCGCTATGGCTACACCTTC	CASIPRADPHRYGYTF
TRBD2	TRBJ2-3	.	TRBV11-2	TGTGCCAGCAGCCAAGAGCGGGAGGCGGCAGATACGCAGTATTTT	CASSQEREAADTQYF
.	TRBJ1-1	once	TRBV6-5	TGTGCCAGCAGACCCGACAGAACAAGAGGAGCTTTCTTT	CASRPDRTRGAFF
.	TRBJ1-6	few	TRBV7-2	TGTGCCAGCAGCCAATCCGGGGTAGTGGTCTCACCCCTCCACTTT	CASSQSGVVVSPLHF
.	TRBJ2-1	.	TRBV7-8	TGTGCCAGCAGCTTAGCGCCAGGACAGCCTGCCAATGAGCAGTTCTTC	CASSLAPGQPANEQFF